This T cell receptor (beta chain) was sequenced in a study of T-cell memory formation after mild COVID-19. TCRdb reprocessed the 5' RACE reads via MiXCR and lists one record per CDR3 protein. The sample carries 310,000 or so distinct CDR3 sequences, roughly 15% recorded once. Sequenced: PBMCs or a T cell subset sorted from them (not recorded which). The source is a man between 18 and 29 years old who had mild COVID-19 (a few samples of this study predate the infection). Cell type and time point are not known.

DNA of the CDR3: TGTGCCAGCATCCCCGCCGGTGGGCTTAGTGAAGCTTTCTTT. As protein: CASIPAGGLSEAFF. This chain links TRBV4-2 with TRBJ1-1; D not certain. Germline values: CDR1 LGHNA, CDR2 YNFKEQ. The CDR3 covers 14 residues. V lost 7 bases and J 7 bases, leaving 19 bases between the germline ends.